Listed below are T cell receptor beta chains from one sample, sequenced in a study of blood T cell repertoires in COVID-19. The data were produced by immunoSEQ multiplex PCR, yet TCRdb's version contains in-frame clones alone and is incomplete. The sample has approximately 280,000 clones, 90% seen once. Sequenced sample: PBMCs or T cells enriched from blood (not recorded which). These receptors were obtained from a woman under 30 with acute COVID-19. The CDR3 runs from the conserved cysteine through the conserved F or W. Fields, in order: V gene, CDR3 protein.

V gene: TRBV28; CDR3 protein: CASRLPNTEAFF
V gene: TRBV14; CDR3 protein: CASSPQNGPTEKLFF
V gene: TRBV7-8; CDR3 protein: CASSNTIYTGELFF
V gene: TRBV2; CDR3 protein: CASRTSTDTQYF
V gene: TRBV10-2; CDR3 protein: CASSEPPSSWQFF
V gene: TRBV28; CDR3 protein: CASSLDTPYGYTF
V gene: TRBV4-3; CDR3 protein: CASSEGQVDEQFF
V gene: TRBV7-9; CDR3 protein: CASSSYTAGSNEQFF
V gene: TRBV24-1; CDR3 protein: CATMASGSTDTQYF
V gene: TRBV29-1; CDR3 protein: CSVEGDRATLETQYF
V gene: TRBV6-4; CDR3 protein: CASSLRDRDTDTQYF
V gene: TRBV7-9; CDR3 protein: CASSLEGVLYTEAFF
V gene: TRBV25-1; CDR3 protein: CASSEYAGSALYF
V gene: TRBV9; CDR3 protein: CASSVGGDETQYF
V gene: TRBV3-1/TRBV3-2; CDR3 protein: CASSLGTGSNQPQHF
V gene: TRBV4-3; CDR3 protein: CASSPRTATNYGYTF
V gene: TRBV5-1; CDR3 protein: CASRPTSGVSYNEQFF
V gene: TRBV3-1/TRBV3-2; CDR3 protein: CASGSGQSNTEAFF
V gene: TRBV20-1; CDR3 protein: CSASEARAHEQYF
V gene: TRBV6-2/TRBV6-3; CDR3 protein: CASSYLGQSAEAFF
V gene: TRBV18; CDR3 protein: CASSLNRDRGNRGYTF
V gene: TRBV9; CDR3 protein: CASSVSGFDDEKLFF
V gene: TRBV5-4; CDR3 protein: CASRPVGQGSYGYTF
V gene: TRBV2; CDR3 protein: CASRSTGSMNTEAFF
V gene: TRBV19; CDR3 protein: CASSSRQGGTEAFF
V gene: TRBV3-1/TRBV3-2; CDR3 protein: CASSQDYETGGYGYTF
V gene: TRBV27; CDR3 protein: CASSLSEGQLAGAWDTGELFF
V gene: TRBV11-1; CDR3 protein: CASTLGYGLYF
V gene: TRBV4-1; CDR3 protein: CASSQPLAGGRYNEQFF
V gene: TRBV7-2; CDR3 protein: CASSLALSGNTIYF
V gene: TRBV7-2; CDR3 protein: CASTLTNTQYF
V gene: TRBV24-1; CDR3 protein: CATSDLRPGVQFF
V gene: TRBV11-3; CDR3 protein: CASSSRDTGTGELFF
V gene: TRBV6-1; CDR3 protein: CASSEADRLNTEAFF
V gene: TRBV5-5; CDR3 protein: CASSAQWGPSGRKGETQYF
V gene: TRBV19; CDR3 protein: CASSVYLTGGQETQYF
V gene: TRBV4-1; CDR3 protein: CASSQAWTGRTGELFF
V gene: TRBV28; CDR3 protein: CASTPPGGGKNGELFF
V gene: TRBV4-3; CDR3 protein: CASSQGTGGYQPQHF
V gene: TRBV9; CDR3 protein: CASSSEGASAETQHF
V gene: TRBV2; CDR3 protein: CASSEAQGEQYF
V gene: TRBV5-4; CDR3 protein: CASSTQSGGELFF
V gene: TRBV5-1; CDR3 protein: CASSLTGSAYEQYF
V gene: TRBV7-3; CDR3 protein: CASSLFGGSGYEQYF